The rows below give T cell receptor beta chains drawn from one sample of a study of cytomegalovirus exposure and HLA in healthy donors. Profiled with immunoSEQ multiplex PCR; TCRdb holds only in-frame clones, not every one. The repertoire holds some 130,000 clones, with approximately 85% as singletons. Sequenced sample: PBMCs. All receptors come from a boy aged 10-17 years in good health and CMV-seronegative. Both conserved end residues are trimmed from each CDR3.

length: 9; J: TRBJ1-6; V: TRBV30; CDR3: AWSVGSPLH
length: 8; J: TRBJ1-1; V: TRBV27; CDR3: ASSSREAF
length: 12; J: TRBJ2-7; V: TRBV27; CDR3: ASSFQGASYEQY
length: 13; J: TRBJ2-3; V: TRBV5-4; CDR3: ASSSPSGSTDTQY
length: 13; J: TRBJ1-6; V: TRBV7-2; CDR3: ASSGGTGSNSPLH
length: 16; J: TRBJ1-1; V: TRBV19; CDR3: ASSIPPGGYRMNTEAF
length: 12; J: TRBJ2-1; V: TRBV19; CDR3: ASRLAGGPAEQF
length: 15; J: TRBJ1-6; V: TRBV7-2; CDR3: ASSGRDRGSYNSPLH
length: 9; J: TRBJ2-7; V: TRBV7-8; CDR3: ASSGGDEQY
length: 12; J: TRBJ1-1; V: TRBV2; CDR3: ASMGGPLNTEAF
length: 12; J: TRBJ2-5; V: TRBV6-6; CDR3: ASSKGGGGETQY